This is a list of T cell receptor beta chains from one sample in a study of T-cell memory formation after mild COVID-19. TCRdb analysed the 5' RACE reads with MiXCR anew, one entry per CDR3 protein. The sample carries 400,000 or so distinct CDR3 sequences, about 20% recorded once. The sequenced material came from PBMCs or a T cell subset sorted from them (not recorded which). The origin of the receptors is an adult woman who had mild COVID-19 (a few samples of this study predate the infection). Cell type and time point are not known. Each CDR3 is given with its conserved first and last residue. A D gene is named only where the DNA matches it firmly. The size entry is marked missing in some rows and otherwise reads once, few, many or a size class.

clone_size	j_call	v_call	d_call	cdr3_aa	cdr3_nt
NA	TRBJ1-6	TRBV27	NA	CASSPRAQNSPLHF	TGTGCCAGCAGTCCGAGGGCTCAGAATTCACCCCTCCACTTT
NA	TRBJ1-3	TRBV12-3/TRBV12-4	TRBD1	CASSFGQGPVHTIYF	TGTGCCAGCAGTTTTGGACAGGGACCGGTCCACACCATATATTTT
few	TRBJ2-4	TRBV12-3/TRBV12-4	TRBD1	CASSYTGTGKNIQYF	TGTGCCAGCAGTTACACCGGGACAGGGAAAAACATTCAGTACTTC
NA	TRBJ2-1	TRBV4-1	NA	CASSQGERSSYNEQFF	TGCGCCAGCAGCCAAGGAGAGCGTTCCTCCTACAATGAGCAGTTCTTC
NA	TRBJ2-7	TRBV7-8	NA	CASSSWDKSNEQYF	TGTGCCAGCAGTTCCTGGGACAAGTCCAACGAGCAGTACTTC
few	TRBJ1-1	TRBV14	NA	CASSPTWGGAPEAFF	TGTGCCAGCAGCCCTACCTGGGGTGGGGCCCCCGAAGCTTTCTTT
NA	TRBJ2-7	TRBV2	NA	CASSENPTLAYEQYF	TGTGCCAGCAGTGAAAATCCTACCCTGGCCTACGAGCAGTACTTC
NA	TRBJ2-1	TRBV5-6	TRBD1	CASSFGQGKFF	TGTGCCAGCAGCTTTGGACAGGGAAAGTTCTTC
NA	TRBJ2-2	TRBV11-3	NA	CASSSAVPSTGELFF	TGTGCCAGCAGCTCAGCGGTGCCGAGCACCGGGGAGCTGTTTTTT
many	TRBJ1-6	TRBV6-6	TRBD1	CASSKDRDNSPLHF	TGTGCCAGCAGTAAAGACAGGGATAATTCACCCCTCCACTTT
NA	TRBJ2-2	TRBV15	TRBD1	CATSTTYRGPGELFF	TGTGCCACCAGCACGACCTACAGGGGGCCCGGGGAGCTGTTTTTT
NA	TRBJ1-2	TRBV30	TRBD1	CAWSEDRGLYGYTF	TGTGCCTGGAGCGAGGACAGGGGGCTATATGGCTACACCTTC
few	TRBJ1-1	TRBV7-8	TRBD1	CASSPGTGKAFF	TGTGCCAGCAGCCCCGGGACAGGGAAAGCTTTCTTT
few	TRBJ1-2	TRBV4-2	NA	CASSQDLVATGDVYYGYTF	TGTGCCAGCAGCCAAGATCTTGTGGCTACGGGGGATGTATACTATGGCTACACCTTC
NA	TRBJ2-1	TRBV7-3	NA	CASSKGDGYNEQFF	TGTGCCAGCAGCAAAGGGGACGGCTACAATGAGCAGTTCTTC
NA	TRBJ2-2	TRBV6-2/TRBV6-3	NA	CASRHHRTLANTGELFF	TGTGCCAGCAGACACCATCGGACACTCGCGAACACCGGGGAGCTGTTTTTT
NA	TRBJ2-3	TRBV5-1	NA	CASSLVIGDTDTQYF	TGCGCCAGCAGCTTGGTTATTGGAGACACAGATACGCAGTATTTT
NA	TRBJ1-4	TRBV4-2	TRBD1	CASSQDPGTGGSEKLFF	TGTGCCAGCAGCCAAGATCCAGGGACAGGGGGGAGTGAAAAACTGTTTTTT
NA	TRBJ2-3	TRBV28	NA	CASSSLQWAREDPDTQYF	TGTGCCAGCAGCTCTTTACAGTGGGCCCGCGAGGACCCAGATACGCAGTATTTT
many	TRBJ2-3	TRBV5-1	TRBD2	CASSPGLATSTDTQYF	TGCGCCAGCAGCCCTGGACTAGCGACTAGCACAGATACGCAGTATTTT
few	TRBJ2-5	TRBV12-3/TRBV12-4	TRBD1	CARSPDRAQETQYF	TGTGCCAGGTCCCCGGACAGGGCCCAAGAGACCCAGTACTTC
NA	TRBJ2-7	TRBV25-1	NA	CASSETGITGYEQYF	TGTGCCAGCAGTGAAACTGGAATTACGGGGTACGAGCAGTACTTC
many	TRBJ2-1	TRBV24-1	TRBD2	CATSDRSGGVFNEQFF	TGTGCCACCAGTGATCGAAGCGGGGGGGTCTTTAATGAGCAGTTCTTC
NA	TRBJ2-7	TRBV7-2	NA	CASSLATAFEQYF	TGTGCCAGCAGCTTAGCAACAGCCTTCGAGCAGTACTTC
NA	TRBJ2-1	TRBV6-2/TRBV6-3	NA	CASSYSTTRGNEQFF	TGTGCCAGCAGTTACTCGACGACAAGAGGCAATGAGCAGTTCTTC
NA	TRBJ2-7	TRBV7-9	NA	CASSLLGSESGVQYF	TGTGCCAGCAGCTTATTAGGCAGCGAGTCAGGGGTGCAGTACTTC
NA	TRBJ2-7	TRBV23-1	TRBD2	CASSQVDGRGDEQYF	TGCGCCAGCAGTCAAGTAGACGGGAGGGGGGACGAGCAGTACTTC
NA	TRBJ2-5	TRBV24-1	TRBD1	CATSDSGQGFQETQYF	TGTGCCACCAGTGATTCCGGACAGGGGTTCCAAGAGACCCAGTACTTC
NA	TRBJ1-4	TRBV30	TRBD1	CAWSLDRTRGKLFF	TGTGCCTGGAGTCTGGACAGGACCAGAGGAAAACTGTTTTTT
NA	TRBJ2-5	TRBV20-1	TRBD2	CSAVRTSGRPRPSHF	TGCAGTGCTGTAAGGACTAGCGGGAGACCTAGACCGTCACACTTC
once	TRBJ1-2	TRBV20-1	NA	CSAKRGGRDGYTF	TGCAGTGCTAAGAGAGGGGGACGGGATGGCTACACCTTC
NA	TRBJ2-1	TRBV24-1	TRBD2	CATRREPYDEQFF	TGTGCCACCAGGCGGGAGCCCTACGATGAGCAGTTCTTC
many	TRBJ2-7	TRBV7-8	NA	CASSLGGVSYEQYF	TGTGCCAGCAGCTTAGGAGGGGTTTCCTACGAGCAGTACTTC
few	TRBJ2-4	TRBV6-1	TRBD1	CASSATGARSIQYF	TGTGCCAGCAGTGCGACAGGGGCCCGATCCATTCAGTACTTC
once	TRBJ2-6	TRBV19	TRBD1	CASRTGDSGANVLTF	TGTGCCAGTAGGACAGGGGACTCTGGGGCCAACGTCCTGACTTTC
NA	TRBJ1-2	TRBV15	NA	CATSRDNSGYTF	TGTGCCACCAGCAGAGATAATAGCGGCTACACCTTC
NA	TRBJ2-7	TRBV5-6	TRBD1	CASSLGFGTEGTYEQYF	TGTGCCAGCAGCTTGGGGTTCGGGACAGAAGGGACCTACGAGCAGTACTTC
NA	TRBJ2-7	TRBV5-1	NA	CASSLSGPPYEQYF	TGCGCCAGCAGCTTGAGTGGGCCCCCGTACGAGCAGTACTTC
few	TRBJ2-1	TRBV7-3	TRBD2	CASSFRASGSGSEQFF	TGTGCCAGCAGCTTCAGGGCTAGCGGAAGTGGGAGTGAGCAGTTCTTC
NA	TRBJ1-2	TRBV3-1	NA	CASSQGFGDGYTF	TGTGCCAGCAGCCAAGGGTTCGGCGATGGCTACACCTTC
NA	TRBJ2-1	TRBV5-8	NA	CASSFRALRGTNEQFF	TGTGCCAGCAGCTTCCGAGCGCTGCGCGGGACCAATGAGCAGTTCTTC
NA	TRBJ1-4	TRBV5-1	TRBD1	CASSLRGPANEKLFF	TGCGCCAGCAGCCTCAGGGGGCCGGCTAATGAAAAACTGTTTTTT
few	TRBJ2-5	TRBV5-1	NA	CASSVRSGVQETQYF	TGCGCCAGCAGCGTGCGAAGCGGAGTCCAAGAGACCCAGTACTTC
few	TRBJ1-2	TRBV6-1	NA	CASSEGFGPYGYTF	TGTGCCAGCAGTGAAGGGTTCGGGCCCTATGGCTACACCTTC
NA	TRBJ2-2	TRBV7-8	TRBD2	CASSWRTSGNTGELFF	TGTGCCAGCAGCTGGCGGACTAGCGGCAACACCGGGGAGCTGTTTTTT
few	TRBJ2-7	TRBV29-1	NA	CSVVQVNEQYF	TGCAGCGTTGTACAGGTGAATGAGCAGTACTTC
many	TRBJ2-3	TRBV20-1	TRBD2	CSAREAGITSTDTQYF	TGCAGTGCTAGAGAAGCGGGGATTACTAGCACAGATACGCAGTATTTT
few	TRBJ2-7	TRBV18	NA	CASSPIKGEQYF	TGTGCCAGCTCACCTATCAAGGGCGAGCAGTACTTC
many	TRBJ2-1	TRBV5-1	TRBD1	CASSSRDRDYNEQFF	TGCGCCAGCAGTTCCCGGGACAGGGACTACAATGAGCAGTTCTTC
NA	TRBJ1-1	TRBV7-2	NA	CASSHSGVGTEAFF	TGTGCCAGCAGCCACTCAGGGGTAGGCACTGAAGCTTTCTTT
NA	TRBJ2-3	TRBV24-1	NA	CATSDSGYTDTQYF	TGTGCCACCAGTGATTCAGGGTACACAGATACGCAGTATTTT
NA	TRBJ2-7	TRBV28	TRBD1	CASSFTSGTAYEQYF	TGTGCCAGCAGTTTCACTTCCGGGACAGCCTACGAGCAGTACTTC
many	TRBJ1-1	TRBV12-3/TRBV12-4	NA	CASSFGRTTELAFF	TGTGCCAGCAGTTTCGGGCGAACCACTGAATTGGCTTTCTTT